This T cell receptor (beta chain) was profiled in a study of tumor and adjacent non-tumor tissue in lung cancer. A modified ARM-PCR protocol with three rounds of nested PCR amplified TCRbeta. MiXCR was run by TCRdb on the multiplex PCR reads, yielding one entry per CDR3 protein. The sample lists around 210,000 distinct CDR3 sequences, 71% occurring once. Study results and limitations: Significantly higher TCR diversity was found in tumor than normal lung. Tumor repertoires had a smaller top 100 clone share than normal lung.

The CDR3 is made up of 15 amino acids. CDR1 is SGHDT and CDR2 is YYEEEE in the germline V gene. The V gene lost 2 bases and the J gene lost 2 bases, with 11 bases spanning the gap. Worth noting for this clonotype: No antigen is known for it.

RNA was extracted from bulk tissue without any cell sorting. Donors were chemotherapy-naive, newly diagnosed lung cancer surgical patients in China, August–late 2014. Sequencing input: lung tumor tissue. The chain employs TRBV5-6 and TRBJ1-5; no definite D call. This sequence was found in a man in his 60s with non-small cell lung cancer. CDR3 residues: CASSLIGSGNQPQHF. The CDR3 DNA follows: TGTGCCAGCAGCTTAATAGGGAGCGGCAATCAGCCCCAGCATTTT.